The present TCR beta chain was sequenced within a study of blood T cell repertoires in COVID-19 (dated by TCRdb to about 2020). Turning to the overall study: Collaborator samples came from the United States, Italy and Spain and covered acute and convalescent phases of COVID-19. The material from the prospective study consisted of cDNA or gDNA derived from T cells, B-cell-depleted T cells, or PBMCs. Subjects who had been exposed to COVID-19, were actively infected with it, or had recovered from it provided the deeply sampled blood TCRbeta repertoires that made up the dataset. The repertoires were released in a freely available public database intended as a resource for research on the immune response to SARS-CoV-2. The samples were drawn from the first 160 participants of the ongoing ImmuneRACE study and from over 950 subjects provided by 6 global collaborators. A de-identified subject ID, COVID-19 status, age in years and sex were almost always included in the sample metadata. HLA class I and class II types, where available, came from metadata supplied by the sample provider rather than from assay-based typing.

Overall results and qualifications from the work: The quantity of clinical and demographic metadata differed by source and by participant and was supplied without curation.

CDR1 and CDR2 are drawn from the germline V gene: SGHVS, FQNEAQ. Including the terminal cysteine and phenylalanine, the CDR3 comprises 15 residues. The DNA shown is the 45-base CDR3, in frame from base 1. V was cut back by 1 base and J by 0 bases, leaving a gap of 9 bases between them. The immunoSEQ Assay, a bias-controlled multiplex PCR, was used to amplify TCRbeta CDR3 regions from genomic DNA. In the original analysis: The number of nucleated cells in each sample was estimated from the amplification of reference gene primers within the assay. To quantify the absolute abundance of each unique TCRbeta CDR3 rearrangement, sequence reads were collapsed and filtered. For each sample, productive Simpson clonality was calculated by taking the square root of Simpson's diversity index across productive rearrangements. In its TCRdb copy, this immuneACCESS table keeps in-frame sequences only and misses some clones. Where compared with another copy, unresolved V genes explain less than half of these, and the others have no known cause. The V and J calls and clone size were taken over from that table, and D and trimming were inferred from the DNA. Here the sample has about 37,000 clones; 70% to 90% occur a single time. The ten largest clones capture about 64% of the sample.

Details on this clone: Its target antigen remains unknown. Nothing much larger sits one base from this clone, and base qualities are not available.

Collaborating institutions collected whole blood in K2EDTA tubes following their own protocols. For TCRbeta analysis, collaborators shipped samples as frozen whole blood, isolated PBMCs, or DNA extracted from either of those sample types. Sequencing used peripheral blood. The receptor was derived from a man in his sixties or seventies with acute or convalescent COVID-19. The sequence is built from TRBV7-8 and TRBJ1-2; the D gene cannot be resolved reliably. In nucleotide form, the sequence is TGTGCCAGCAGCTTAGACAGATCCCCTAACTATGGCTACACCTTC. Its translation is CASSLDRSPNYGYTF. The CDR3, completed at both ends by the reference TRBV7-8 and TRBJ1-2 genes, gives the full variable domain GAGVSQSPRYKVAKRGQDVALRCDPISGHVSLFWYQQALGQGPEFLTYFQNEAQLDKSGLPSDRFFAERPEGSVSTLKIQRTQQEDSAVYLCASSLDRSPNYGYTFGSGTRLTVV.